These T cell receptor beta chains were read from a single sample in a study of cytomegalovirus exposure and HLA in healthy donors. Some clones are missing from TCRdb's copy, which holds only in-frame ones; the method was immunoSEQ multiplex PCR. This table has fewer than 150,000 clones, over 60% appearing once. Sequences were obtained from PBMCs. Receptors were obtained from a man in his thirties or forties in good health and CMV-seronegative. Both conserved end residues are part of each CDR3. The D gene is left open where the match is weak. Not every row has a clone size; where given, it reads once, few, many or a size class.

v_gene	d_gene	abundance	j_gene	CDR3aa	CDR3nt
TRBV2	TRBD1	-	TRBJ1-5	CASSGGQGAGQPQHF	TGTGCCAGCAGTGGGGGACAGGGGGCCGGGCAGCCCCAGCATTTT
TRBV7-2	TRBD1	-	TRBJ1-1	CASSLNRGNTEAFF	TGTGCCAGCAGCCTGAACAGGGGGAACACTGAAGCTTTCTTT
TRBV29-1	TRBD2	few	TRBJ2-2	CSVQLSGLAGGPSVTGELFF	TGCAGCGTTCAGCTTAGTGGACTAGCGGGAGGGCCCTCCGTCACCGGGGAGCTGTTTTTT
TRBV7-7	TRBD2	-	TRBJ2-1	CASSKTSAIPYNEQFF	TGTGCTAGCAGCAAGACTAGCGCGATCCCCTACAATGAGCAGTTCTTC
TRBV9	-	-	TRBJ2-7	CASSVAGGFSSYEQYF	TGTGCCAGCAGCGTAGCTGGCGGATTTAGCTCCTACGAGCAGTACTTC
TRBV10-2	-	-	TRBJ2-7	CASSGRGVHEQYF	TGCGCCAGCAGTGGCCGAGGAGTGCACGAGCAGTACTTC
TRBV10-1	TRBD2	-	TRBJ2-2	CASSAGGLYTGELFF	TGCGCCAGCAGTGCGGGGGGTCTTTACACCGGGGAGCTGTTTTTT
TRBV6-5	-	once	TRBJ2-1	CASSYQRLEGQFF	TGTGCCAGCAGTTACCAGAGACTAGAGGGGCAGTTCTTC
TRBV18	-	-	TRBJ2-1	CASSPPGGLGNEQFF	TGTGCCAGCTCACCACCAGGCGGACTGGGCAATGAGCAGTTCTTC
TRBV29-1	TRBD1	-	TRBJ1-1	CSVGTGLPEAFF	TGCAGCGTGGGGACAGGGCTACCTGAAGCTTTCTTT
TRBV5-1	-	-	TRBJ2-7	CASRAGAIDEQYF	TGCGCCAGCAGGGCGGGGGCAATCGACGAGCAGTACTTC
TRBV19	-	-	TRBJ2-7	CASSIDTSSYEQYF	TGTGCCAGTAGTATAGATACCAGTTCCTACGAGCAGTACTTC
TRBV5-6	-	few	TRBJ2-7	CASSLVGQNYEQYF	TGTGCCAGCAGCTTGGTTGGGCAAAACTACGAGCAGTACTTC
TRBV2	TRBD1	-	TRBJ2-7	CASSEGQGPLAGYF	TGTGCCAGCAGTGAAGGACAGGGACCCCTCGCTGGGTACTTC
TRBV9	TRBD2	-	TRBJ2-1	CASSRTRGGSYNEQFF	TGTGCCAGCAGCCGGACTCGGGGGGGCTCCTACAATGAGCAGTTCTTC
TRBV5-1	TRBD1	-	TRBJ1-3	CASSFDRDSGNTIYF	TGCGCCAGCAGTTTTGACAGGGACTCTGGAAACACCATATATTTT
TRBV13	TRBD2	-	TRBJ2-7	CASSLGGSGRGEQYF	TGTGCCAGCAGCTTAGGTGGTAGCGGGAGGGGCGAGCAGTACTTC
TRBV27	TRBD1	-	TRBJ2-7	CASSLYGSGQGSYEQYF	TGTGCCAGCAGTTTATATGGGTCGGGACAGGGTTCCTACGAGCAGTACTTC